Sequencing of this T cell receptor (beta chain) was carried out in a study of cytomegalovirus exposure and HLA in healthy donors. 60 Vbeta and 13 Jbeta primers were used in PCR. Sequencing used immunoSEQ multiplex PCR; TCRdb keeps in-frame clones, though not all of them. The sample consists of around 80,000 clones, almost 80% of them appearing once. A word on this clone: The antigen remains unidentified.

Findings of the study overall: Accurate predictions that matched the HLA-A and HLA-B alleles of most subjects were reportedly made from TCR beta sequences.

The CDR3 spans 16 residues. V was pared by 0 bases and J by 0 bases, with 10 bases between. Per the germline V gene, CDR1 is LGHNA and CDR2 is YNFKEQ. The TCR originated in a female donor in good health and CMV-seronegative. Sequencing was done on a sample of PBMCs. The rearrangement uses TRBV4-2 and TRBJ2-3, with D perhaps TRBD2 (5 bases). CDR3 bases: TGTGCCAGCAGCCAAGAGGGTCCTAGCAGCACAGATACGCAGTATTTT. The encoded protein is CASSQEGPSSTDTQYF.